In this sample, the clone carrying this T cell receptor (beta chain) turned up a few times. Its antigen is as yet unknown. The data originate from a study of identical twins. Germline V gene lookup returns CDR1 MNHEY and CDR2 SVGAGI. The CDR3 sequence is 17 residues long. V lost 0 bases to trimming and J lost 5 bases; unmatched junction nucleotides: 4. Study-wide points: Among beta out-of-frame sequences, excess sharing between twins appeared weaker. Analyses of zero insertions could, in part, be confounded by invariant MAIT and iNKT cells. Sequences that were out-of-frame, alpha and twin-shared displayed an excess of low generation probability.

Addition of a universal primer site occurred through template switching, and cDNA carried unique molecular identifiers. TCRdb used MiXCR to reprocess the 5' RACE reads, holding one entry per CDR3 protein. Here the sample spans 500,000 to 650,000 distinct CDR3 sequences, roughly 7.2% being singletons. This same sample was also taken into another study, of yellow fever vaccine responses in identical twins.

This chain connects TRBV6-5 to TRBJ2-2; 12 bases fit TRBD1. This TCR was recovered from a woman under 30 in good health. Sequences were obtained from PBMCs. CDR3 amino acids: CASSYSGQGAGTGELFF. DNA of the CDR3: TGTGCCAGCAGTTACTCGGGACAGGGGGCAGGAACCGGGGAGCTGTTTTTT.